This T cell receptor beta chain was sequenced in a study of Graves' ophthalmopathy and Graves' hyperthyroidism. Study-level background: Hyperthyroidism showing no ophthalmopathy within 18 months of follow-up was stable.

As regards this clonotype: Its target is unknown.

The sequenced template was RNA, covering the TCR beta CDR3 region. An initial RT-PCR round employing HTBI primers preceded a second-round multiplex PCR. Via MiXCR, TCRdb re-called the multiplex PCR reads, giving one row per CDR3 protein. The data contain 500,000 to 700,000 distinct CDR3 sequences, 35% to 40% of them singletons. The study recruited hyperthyroidism patients aged 18 to 65 who were newly diagnosed, under 2 months' duration. Exclusion applied to patients with other autoimmune diseases, uncontrolled infections, pregnancy or lactation. V gave up 5 bases and J gave up 1 base, with 17 bases separating them. Germline V CDR1 and CDR2: DFQATT, SNEGSKA (reference sequence). The CDR3 spans 15 residues. Study-level findings and limits: For predicting ophthalmopathy progression, the model had 55% to 71% sensitivity and 72% to 75% specificity.

The sequence was obtained from an adult man with Graves' hyperthyroidism. The genes are TRBV20-1 and TRBJ1-1, with D maybe TRBD1 (5 bases). The specimen was peripheral blood or thyroid tissue (not recorded which). This CDR3 reads CSAGGPLSGNTEAFF. CDR3 DNA sequence: TGCAGTGCTGGGGGACCCCTTAGCGGGAACACTGAAGCTTTCTTT.